The T cell receptor (beta chain) under discussion was sequenced for a study of CD8 T cells in Susac syndrome. This CDR3 region has 13 residues. V was cut by 3 bases and J by 7 bases, with 12 bases left in between. From germline, CDR1 is MGHDK and CDR2 SYGVNS. After extraction with the RNeasy kit, about 0.5 to 1 ug of the RNA was reverse transcribed using random hexamers. Amplification of the TCR beta CDR3 was carried out by immunoSEQ multiplex PCR, which spanned a total of 54 Vbeta and 13 Jbeta segments. TCRdb independently ran MiXCR on the immunoSEQ multiplex PCR reads; one entry per CDR3 protein. The sample lists approximately 87,000 distinct CDR3 sequences, around 96% occurring once. From blood CD8+ and CD4+ T cells, the TCR beta chain was sequenced.

The chain has TRBV25-1 and TRBJ2-5; D might be TRBD1 or TRBD2, each matching 5 bases. The clonotype comes from a human donor with Susac syndrome. Specimen: CD8+ T cells from PBMCs. Here the CDR3 DNA reads TGTGCCAGCAGTGATTTGGGGGTGGCGACCCAGTACTTC. The encoded protein is CASSDLGVATQYF.